This T cell receptor beta chain was recovered during a study of blood T cell repertoires in COVID-19. At the level of the study: The study drew acute and convalescent COVID-19 samples from the United States, Italy and Spain. PBMCs, B-cell-depleted T cells, or T cells provided the cDNA or gDNA that made up the material.

Original handling: Reference gene primers were amplified, and this amplification served to estimate nucleated cell counts. TCRdb's table, derived via immunoSEQ multiplex PCR, lists solely in-frame clones and lacks some. D and trimming were read from the DNA, whereas the V and J calls and clone size are those reported in that table. Of 200,000 to 300,000 clones listed, roughly 88% were seen once; the top ten hold about 2%. Germline-derived CDR1 and CDR2 are MNHEY and SMNVEV (reference sequence). V was trimmed by 3 bases and J by 8 bases, leaving 14 bases between them. The CDR3 runs 14 residues. The sequenced sample was peripheral blood. This chain connects TRBV27 to TRBJ2-1; D perhaps matches TRBD2 (6 bases). This receptor was identified in a middle-aged man who had recovered from COVID-19. The CDR3 is CASSFTSWGDEQFF. CDR3 bases: TGTGCCAGCAGTTTCACTAGCTGGGGCGATGAGCAGTTCTTC.